The next 26 T cell receptor beta chains were all read from a single sample in a study of cytomegalovirus exposure and HLA in healthy donors. PCR involved 60 Vbeta and 13 Jbeta primers. Sequencing was performed with immunoSEQ multiplex PCR; in TCRdb, only in-frame clones are kept and a portion is missing. The sample lists about 110,000 clones, approximately 73% occurring once. The sequencing sample was made of PBMCs. These receptors were collected from a man aged 35 to 55 in good health and CMV-seronegative.

The rearrangement links TRBV10-3 to TRBJ2-5; the match to TRBD2 covers 7 bases. Trimming at V came to 10 bases and at J to 5 bases, leaving 10 bases not matched to a gene. The germline CDR1 and CDR2 sequences are ENHRY and SYGVKD. The CDR3 extends over 13 amino acids. CDR3 amino acids: CATGGASTETQYF. As DNA, the CDR3 is TGTGCCACGGGGGGAGCCTCAACGGAGACCCAGTACTTC.

This clone occurred once. The rearrangement joins TRBV4-3 to TRBJ2-1; TRBD1 might be the D (5 bases). Germline assignment: CDR1 LGHNA and CDR2 YSLEER. CDR3 length equals 16 residues. Trimming shortened V by 4 bases and J by 1 base, and 14 bases separated the two germline ends. CDR3 protein: CASSPQNQGSYNEQFF. The CDR3 DNA reads as TGCGCCAGCAGCCCACAGAATCAGGGATCCTACAATGAGCAGTTCTTC.

The chain is built from TRBV12-5 and TRBJ2-2; 11 nucleotides match TRBD2. The CDR3 totals 15 residues. J gave up 7 bases and V 6 bases, and 7 bases lay outside the gene matches. Germline V gene sequence: CDR1 LGHNT, CDR2 FRNRAP. Here the CDR3 DNA reads TGTGCTAGTGGGCGACTAGCGGGGAATATCGGGGAGCTGTTTTTT. This codes for CASGRLAGNIGELFF.

The sample holds a few counts of this clone. The CDR3 here is CASSALTGTGNTIYF. The DNA of the CDR3 is TGTGCCAGCAGTGCACTGACAGGGACTGGAAACACCATATATTTT. The rearrangement links TRBV25-1 to TRBJ1-3; 7 nucleotides line up with TRBD1. Germline V gene sequence: CDR1 MGHDK, CDR2 SYGVNS. Trimming at V came to 4 bases and at J to 2 bases, leaving 5 bases not matched to a gene. The CDR3 covers 15 residues.

The gene calls are TRBV5-1 and TRBJ2-3, with D possibly being TRBD1 (6 bases). CDR1 is SGHRS and CDR2 is YFSETQ in the germline V gene. CDR3 length: 19 amino acids. Trimming removed 0 bases from V and 1 base from J, with 21 bases in between. The chain's CDR3 is CASSLGTRLGALGTDTQYF. The CDR3 nucleotides are TGCGCCAGCAGCTTGGGGACGAGACTGGGGGCTCTCGGCACAGATACGCAGTATTTT. Supplemented by reference TRBV5-1 and TRBJ2-3, the full variable domain reads KAGVTQTPRYLIKTRGQQVTLSCSPISGHRSVSWYQQTPGQGLQFLFEYFSETQRNKGNFPGRFSGRQFSNSRSEMNVSTLELGDSALYLCASSLGTRLGALGTDTQYFGPGTRLTVL.

This clone was seen a handful of times. The chain links TRBV4-1 to TRBJ1-4; D uncertain. Germline CDR1 and CDR2: MGHRA and YSYEKL. V was shortened by 1 base and J by 7 bases, with 10 bases between the two germline ends. The CDR3 length is 14 residues. This CDR3 is CASSQVGVGEKLFF. In nucleotides, the CDR3 is TGCGCCAGCAGCCAAGTCGGGGTAGGTGAAAAACTGTTTTTT.

The J gene is TRBJ2-7, the V gene TRBV12-5; 8 positions agree with TRBD2. Germline V gene sequence: CDR1 LGHNT, CDR2 FRNRAP. J was trimmed by 1 base and V by 2 bases; bases with no gene match: 13. The CDR3 is 18 amino acids. CDR3 region: CASGLIGGAPGVSYEQYF. The CDR3 DNA sequence: TGTGCTAGTGGTTTGATCGGGGGGGCCCCAGGAGTGTCCTACGAGCAGTACTTC.

This clone has a handful of counts. The chain has TRBV9 and TRBJ2-3; maybe TRBD2 (7 bases). Germline V gives CDR1 SGDLS, CDR2 YYNGEE. V was trimmed by 2 bases and J by 3 bases, leaving 13 bases between them. The CDR3 has 15 residues. This CDR3 reads CASSVGGGWTDTQYF. The CDR3 nucleotides are TGTGCCAGCAGCGTGGGGGGGGGCTGGACAGATACGCAGTATTTT.

The chain recombines TRBV27 with TRBJ2-2; unclear D gene. The V gene lost 6 bases and the J gene lost 1 base, with 6 bases spanning the gap. The CDR3 totals 13 residues. Germline lookup yields CDR1 MNHEY and CDR2 SMNVEV (reference sequence). The CDR3 coding sequence is TGTGCCAGCAGACAGATGAACACCGGGGAGCTGTTTTTT. Residues: CASRQMNTGELFF.

The gene calls are TRBV7-9 and TRBJ1-2, with a weak D call TRBD1 (6 bases). CDR3 length: 16 amino acids. Germline-derived CDR1 and CDR2 are SEHNR and FQNEAQ (reference sequence). V was cut by 5 bases and J by 6 bases, with 22 bases left in between. This chain's CDR3 is CASSRQRGRESNGYTF. Here the CDR3 DNA reads TGTGCCAGCAGCAGACAAAGGGGGAGGGAGTCCAATGGCTACACCTTC.

The rearrangement uses TRBV27 and TRBJ2-7, with D possibly TRBD2 on 6 matching bases. The CDR3 totals 15 residues. Germline CDR1 reads MNHEY; CDR2 reads SMNVEV (reference sequence). The V end lost 0 bases, the J end lost 7 bases, and 16 bases lay between the germline ends. This CDR3 is CASSLSAGRHREQYF. The CDR3 nucleotides read TGTGCCAGCAGTTTATCTGCGGGGAGGCACCGGGAGCAGTACTTC.

V and J are TRBV6-5 and TRBJ2-7, with a possible D match to TRBD2 (5 bases). Germline V lookup: CDR1 MNHEY, CDR2 SVGAGI. Trimming removed 6 bases from V and 2 bases from J, with 14 bases in between. The CDR3 has 14 amino acids. CDR3 protein: CASSQASGTYEQYF. CDR3 sequence (DNA): TGTGCCAGCAGCCAGGCGAGCGGTACCTACGAGCAGTACTTC.

J is TRBJ2-7 and V is TRBV6-4, with a possible D match to TRBD2 (6 bases). The CDR3 length is 15 residues. Trimming took 10 bases from V and 0 from J, leaving 19 bases between them. Germline lookup yields CDR1 MRHNA and CDR2 SNTAGT. The CDR3 nucleotides read TGTGCCACCGGGGGTCGTCACCAGAGCTCCTACGAGCAGTACTTC. It is translated as CATGGRHQSSYEQYF.

This clone was seen only a few times. One end of the junction varies from germline; a read error may be responsible. This same CDR3 is encoded by further DNA sequences in the sample. The chain employs TRBV7-9 and TRBJ2-7; no clear D gene. The CDR3 is 12 residues long. Germline CDR1 and CDR2: SEHNR and FQNEAQ (reference sequence). CDR3 DNA: TGTTCCAGCAGCCCCGGGTCCTACGAGCAGTACTTC. Its protein is CSSSPGSYEQYF.

Comments on this clone: At one boundary the junction diverges from the germline segment, which might be a read error. The rearrangement uses TRBV6-1 and TRBJ1-2, with D perhaps TRBD1 (6 bases). This CDR3 spans 13 amino acids. Germline-derived CDR1 and CDR2 are MNHNS and SASEGT. DNA of the CDR3: TGTGCCAGCAGCCGAGCAGGGGTTTATGGCTACCCCTTC. It encodes CASSRAGVYGYPF.

CDR3 amino acids: CSVRIGERTEAFF. As DNA, the CDR3 is TGCAGCGTTCGGATTGGGGAGAGGACTGAAGCTTTCTTT. The genes are TRBV29-1 and TRBJ1-1; D is uncertain. Germline-derived CDR1 and CDR2 are SQVTM and ANQGSEA. Trimming took 5 bases from V and 5 from J, leaving 15 bases between them. CDR3 length: 13 residues.

The chain joins TRBV2 to TRBJ2-7, with 9 bases matching TRBD1. With V trimmed by 4 bases and J by 6 bases, 4 bases remained unmatched. Germline CDR1 and CDR2: SNHLY and FYNNEI. The CDR3 totals 13 residues. CDR3 nucleotides: TGTGCCAGCAGTGCCGGGACAGGGTTCGAGCAGTACTTC. Its translation: CASSAGTGFEQYF. The full variable domain, with the rest looked up from reference TRBV2 and TRBJ2-7, is EPEVTQTPSHQVTQMGQEVILRCVPISNHLYFYWYRQILGQKVEFLVSFYNNEISEKSEIFDDQFSVERPDGSNFTLKIRSTKLEDSAMYFCASSAGTGFEQYFGPGTRLTVT.

The chain combines TRBV19 with TRBJ1-6; D may be TRBD1 (5 bases). Germline CDR1 LNHDA, CDR2 SQIVND (reference sequence). The CDR3 is 13 amino acids. V lost 5 bases and J lost 10, with 12 bases in between. Here the CDR3 DNA reads TGTGCCAGTAGTCAAACTTACAGGTCACCCCTCCACTTT. As protein: CASSQTYRSPLHF.

V is TRBV7-6 and J is TRBJ2-7, with D perhaps TRBD1 (5 bases). CDR3 size: 13 residues. Looked up from germline, CDR1 is SGHVS and CDR2 is FNYEAQ. The V and J ends lost 3 bases and 6 bases respectively, with 12 bases between them. The DNA of the CDR3 is TGTGCCAGCAGCTTTAGGGGTACCTCCGAGCAGTACTTC. Protein product: CASSFRGTSEQYF.

The chain couples TRBV27 to TRBJ1-3, with 9 nucleotides matching TRBD1. Germline V gene data show CDR1 as MNHEY and CDR2 as SMNVEV (reference sequence). The trim removed 5 bases at V and 5 bases at J, leaving 10 bases unmatched. The CDR3 sequence is 16 residues long. CDR3: CASSPDLDRGRNTIYF. The CDR3 bases are TGTGCCAGCAGTCCCGACTTGGACAGGGGACGAAACACCATATATTTT.

V and J are TRBV4-1 and TRBJ1-5; D remains unclear. CDR1 and CDR2 from the germline V gene are MGHRA and YSYEKL. The CDR3 has 16 residues. V was pared by 2 bases and J by 2 bases, with 13 bases between. Here the CDR3 DNA reads TGCGCCAGCAGCCAATTAGCAACCCCGGGCAATCAGCCCCAGCATTTT. It codes for CASSQLATPGNQPQHF.

The chain combines TRBV7-3 with TRBJ1-6, with D tentatively TRBD1 (5 bases). Per the germline V gene, CDR1 is SGHTA and CDR2 is FQGTGA. The CDR3 contains 14 residues. Trimming took 5 bases from V and 8 from J, leaving 13 bases between them. This CDR3 is CASSREGQDSPLHF. The CDR3, as DNA: TGTGCCAGCAGCCGGGAGGGGCAGGATTCACCCCTCCACTTT.

This rearrangement joins TRBV5-1 to TRBJ2-7; TRBD1 matches at 7 bases. The CDR3 contains 12 residues. CDR1 is SGHRS and CDR2 is YFSETQ in the germline V gene. Trimming at V came to 2 bases and at J to 6 bases, leaving 2 bases not matched to a gene. CDR3 protein: CASSLGQAEQYF. For the CDR3, the DNA is TGCGCCAGCAGCTTAGGACAGGCCGAGCAGTACTTC.

The chain carries TRBV9 and TRBJ2-5, with a tentative D call TRBD1 (6 bases). Looked up from germline, CDR1 is SGDLS and CDR2 is YYNGEE. Trimming took off 6 bases at V and 1 base at J, with 13 bases between the two ends. The length of the CDR3 is 14 residues. CDR3 in DNA: TGTGCCAGCACCCCATGGGACACCCAAGAGACCCAGTACTTC. Its translation: CASTPWDTQETQYF.

This chain joins TRBV7-8 and TRBJ2-7, with unresolved D. There are 13 residues in the CDR3. Trimming cost V 4 bases and J 0 bases, with 7 bases left between them. CDR1 is SGHVS, CDR2 FQNEAQ, per germline. As DNA, the CDR3 is TGTGCCAGCAGCTCCCGCAGCTCCTACGAGCAGTACTTC. It encodes CASSSRSSYEQYF.

The chain couples TRBV9 to TRBJ2-7; TRBD2 matches 7 bases. There are 14 residues in the CDR3. Germline CDR1 is SGDLS and CDR2 is YYNGEE. J gave up 6 bases and V 4 bases, and 10 bases lay outside the gene matches. CDR3 sequence (DNA): TGTGCCAGCAGCACAAAGGTGGGAGGGGCCGAGCAGTACTTC. Protein sequence: CASSTKVGGAEQYF. The full variable domain, rest sourced from reference TRBV9 and TRBJ2-7, is DSGVTQTPKHLITATGQRVTLRCSPRSGDLSVYWYQQSLDQGLQFLIQYYNGEERAKGNILERFSAQQFPDLHSELNLSSLELGDSALYFCASSTKVGGAEQYFGPGTRLTVT.